This T cell receptor beta chain was sequenced during a study of T cells in Graves' hyperthyroidism and ophthalmopathy. Germline lookup yields CDR1 MNHNS and CDR2 SASEGT. The length of the CDR3 is 12 residues. With 1 base removed from V and 5 bases from J, the gap between germline ends came to 5 bases. In making diagnoses, clinical symptoms, serum thyroxine and TRAb, thyroid ultrasound and orbital computed tomography were all used. The investigators amplified TCR beta CDR3 regions from RNA transcripts. HTBI primers were employed in a first-round RT-PCR of the TCR CDR3. Each CDR3 protein is one row after TCRdb ran MiXCR on the multiplex PCR reads. There are approximately 600,000 distinct CDR3 sequences in the sample; under 20% occur only once, and approximately 3.8% lies in the top ten. The count of this clonotype is one. Its antigen is as yet unknown. Study outcomes and limitations: Blood samples included most of the expanded thyroid clonotypes exceeding 0.001.

The chain links TRBV6-1 to TRBJ1-2; D not resolved. Sequences were obtained from blood. The clonotype was recovered from a woman in her 30s with Graves' hyperthyroidism. The CDR3 DNA follows: TGTGCCAGCAGTGAAGGGGTTTATGGCTACACCTTC. This sequence encodes CASSEGVYGYTF.